What follows describes a single T cell receptor beta chain. This clonotype came up many times. The antigen this receptor binds is unknown. Per-nucleotide qualities are absent, and no much larger clonotype sits a single base away. For repertoire sequencing, the TCR beta CDR3 regions were amplified from RNA transcripts. HTBI primers and the Qiagen OneStep RT-PCR kit were used in a first-round RT-PCR, which was followed by a second-round multiplex PCR, size selection and purification. Libraries were sequenced paired-end with 100 bp reads on an Illumina HiSeq2000. Turning to the authors' computational methods: SOAPnuke was used for read processing, and reads with adapters, uncalled bases, a mean Phred below 15, or no exact constant-primer or identifier match were discarded. COPE v1.2.5 was used to merge high-quality paired reads. Each unique nucleotide sequence was defined as a clonotype, and clonotypes were aligned to IMGT TRB V, D and J references with MiTCR v1.1. Analysis was restricted to V-J combinations with a frequency above 0.0001, which covered just over 98% of repertoires. For each V-J combination, a TCR clonal expansion and chaos score was defined as the ratio of F50 clonal expansion to chaos observed in the TCRdist matrix. Welch's t-statistics and random forest were used to reduce the features to 10 to 15 V-J combinations, which were then used as input to a naive Bayes classifier. The similarity between thyroid and blood repertoires was quantified using the Morisita-Horn index. TCRdb applied fastp at Q25 and MiXCR to the public reads, then kept only in-frame beta chains. Identical CDR3 proteins give one entry, which carries the most common genes and DNA. V and J calls and clone size were set by TCRdb, not the authors. This sample lists roughly 350,000 distinct CDR3 sequences; roughly 17% were detected once. In total, the top ten clones hold about 2.4% of the sample.

The CDR3 goes from the cysteine to the phenylalanine over 14 residues. Only the CDR3 portion is preserved as DNA: 42 bases, with reading frame beginning at the first base. The germline V gene specifies MNHEY as CDR1 and SVGAGI as CDR2. V and J lose 0 bases and 6 bases, and a span of 11 bases separates them. A patient counted as having stable hyperthyroidism if there was no progression to ophthalmopathy within 18 months of follow-up. Hyperthyroidism patients were newly diagnosed, were aged 18 to 65 years, and had a disease duration under 2 months. Patients with other autoimmune diseases, uncontrolled infections, pregnancy or lactation were excluded from the study. Clinical symptoms, serum thyroxine, TRAb, thyroid ultrasound and orbital computed tomography formed the basis of the diagnosis. Ficoll-Paque density gradient centrifugation was used to isolate PBMCs from approximately 11 ml of fresh peripheral blood. Total RNA was extracted using Trizol reagent, and RNA quality was checked on an Agilent 2100 Bioanalyzer.

The source of the sample is a study of Graves' ophthalmopathy and Graves' hyperthyroidism (dated by TCRdb to 2016 to 2019). Some background on the complete study: Peripheral blood samples were taken at the time of initial diagnosis, before any treatment was given. TCR beta repertoire signatures were used to distinguish Graves' ophthalmopathy from Graves' hyperthyroidism and to predict progression to ophthalmopathy. In total, some 140 blood samples were TCR-sequenced: approximately 42 ophthalmopathy, under 85 hyperthyroidism and 17 hyperthyroidism-to-ophthalmopathy patients. To explore V-J signatures that separate ophthalmopathy from hyperthyroidism, a discovery set of approximately 100 patients was enrolled, consisting of 43 with ophthalmopathy and around 57 with stable hyperthyroidism. The independent validation cohort included 18 hyperthyroidism patients plus 17 patients who later progressed from hyperthyroidism to ophthalmopathy. In roughly 6 hyperthyroidism patients, the T-cell repertoire of thyroid tissue was compared with the T-cell repertoire of blood. Following sampling, methimazole starting at 30 mg daily was administered to hyperthyroidism patients, and high-dose intravenous methylprednisolone was administered to ophthalmopathy patients.

General conclusions and limits of the study: In validation, the model predicted ophthalmopathy progression with about 71% sensitivity and about 73% specificity; some 13 predicted patients were CT-confirmed with GO in a median of 6.5 months. Most of the expanded thyroid clonotypes with a frequency above 0.001 were also detected in blood, and it was suggested that the thyroid immune response may be reflected by blood repertoires. Sample size was not statistically predetermined, and group allocation was not concealed from the investigators. The 13-signature model separated ophthalmopathy from stable hyperthyroidism with 85% to 90% sensitivity and 81.08% specificity in cross-validation, and 80%/75% in the test set.

What was sequenced was peripheral blood. The rearrangement joined TRBV6-5 to TRBJ1-1; TRBD1 is a weak D gene call, 6 bases matching. This receptor was identified in an adult woman with stable Graves' hyperthyroidism. The nucleotide sequence is given as TGTGCCAGCAGTTACTCCCCAGGGGTCGCTGAAGCTTTCTTT. Its protein reads: CASSYSPGVAEAFF.